What follows describes a single T cell receptor (beta chain). The V and J ends lost 1 base and 7 bases respectively, with 11 bases between them. Germline CDR1 SGHTA, CDR2 FQGNSA. The CDR3 consists of 13 residues. The data stem from a study of cytomegalovirus exposure and HLA in healthy donors. PCR amplification relied on 60 Vbeta primers (plus 13 Jbeta primers). Profiling relied on immunoSEQ multiplex PCR, and the TCRdb table lists in-frame clones only, not all of them. The sample lists around 200,000 clones, almost 85% occurring once. The clonotype was recovered from a woman aged 40 to 55 in good health and CMV-seronegative. Source material: PBMCs. The V gene is TRBV7-2, the J gene TRBJ2-7; possible D gene TRBD1, 6 bases. The CDR3 is CASSLDIQGEQYF. The CDR3 DNA is TGTGCCAGCAGCTTAGATATCCAGGGGGAGCAGTACTTC.